The clone carrying this T cell receptor (beta chain) was detected many times. Antigen unknown. Germline-derived CDR1 and CDR2 are ENHRY and SYGVKD. Trimming took 6 bases from V and 5 from J, leaving 11 bases between them. This CDR3 is 13 amino acids long. The sequenced template was cDNA made from the entire isolated RNA. Naive, central memory and regulatory T cell samples yielded around 3.4 million reads on average. The table came from immunoSEQ multiplex PCR; TCRdb's copy has only in-frame clones and leaves some out. The sample holds some 240,000 clones; roughly a tenth are singletons and the top ten take roughly 1.4%. The record originates from a study of beta chain features in type 1 diabetes. Background on the study: Sorted cell examination encompassed 85 million to 130 million cells across all samples. General study results and limits: Short templates might get an advantage during PCR, and this would be equal in patients and controls. A moderate, significant TCRB CDR3 shortening appeared in type 1 diabetes across four CD4+ subsets.

The rearrangement uses TRBV10-3 and TRBJ2-1; D is perhaps TRBD1 (6 bases). This sequence originates from a man between 18 and 29 years old in good health. Sequencing input: central memory CD4+ T cells from blood. The DNA of the CDR3 is TGTGCCATCAGCGCAGGGGAAGACAATGAGCAGTTCTTC. This translates into CAISAGEDNEQFF.